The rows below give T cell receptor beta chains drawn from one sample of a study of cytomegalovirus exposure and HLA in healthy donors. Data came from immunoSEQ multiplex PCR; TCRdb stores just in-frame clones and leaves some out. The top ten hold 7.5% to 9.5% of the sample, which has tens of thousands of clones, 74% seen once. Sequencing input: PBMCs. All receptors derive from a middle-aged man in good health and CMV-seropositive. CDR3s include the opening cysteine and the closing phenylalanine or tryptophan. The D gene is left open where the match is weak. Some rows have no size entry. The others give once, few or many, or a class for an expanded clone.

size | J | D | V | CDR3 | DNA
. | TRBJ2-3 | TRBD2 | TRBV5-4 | CASRLLAGGGADTQYF | TGTGCCAGCAGGCTATTAGCGGGAGGAGGAGCAGATACGCAGTATTTT
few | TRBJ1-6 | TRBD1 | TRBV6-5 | CASSVQGAGNSPLHF | TGTGCCAGCAGCGTTCAGGGGGCCGGTAATTCACCCCTCCACTTT
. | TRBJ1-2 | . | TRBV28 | CASSLRSGTYGYTF | TGTGCCAGCAGTTTAAGGTCAGGGACATATGGCTACACCTTC
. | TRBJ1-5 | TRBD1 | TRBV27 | CASSLTGVHQPQHF | TGTGCCAGCAGTCTCACAGGGGTACATCAGCCCCAGCATTTT
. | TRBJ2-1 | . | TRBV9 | CASSPSGLPSEQFF | TGTGCCAGCAGCCCCAGTGGACTCCCTAGTGAGCAGTTCTTC
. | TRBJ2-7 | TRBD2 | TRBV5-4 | CASSEGLAGPEQYF | TGTGCCAGCAGCGAGGGACTAGCGGGACCCGAGCAGTACTTC
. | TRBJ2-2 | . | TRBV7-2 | CASSPLAVANTGELFF | TGTGCCAGCAGCCCGTTAGCAGTCGCGAACACCGGGGAGCTGTTTTTT
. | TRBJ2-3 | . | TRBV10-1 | CASSKGQSTDTQYF | TGCGCCAGCAGTAAAGGACAGTCCACAGATACGCAGTATTTT
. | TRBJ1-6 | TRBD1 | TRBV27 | CASRDRGNSPLHF | TGTGCCAGCAGAGACAGGGGAAATTCACCCCTCCACTTT
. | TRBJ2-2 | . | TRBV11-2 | CASSADFNTGELFF | TGTGCCAGCAGCGCCGACTTCAACACCGGGGAGCTGTTTTTT
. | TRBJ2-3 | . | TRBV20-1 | CSASGVDTQYF | TGCAGTGCTAGCGGGGTAGATACGCAGTATTTT
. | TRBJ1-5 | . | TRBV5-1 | CASSLGTGGNQPQHF | TGCGCCAGCAGCTTAGGAACCGGGGGCAATCAGCCCCAGCATTTT
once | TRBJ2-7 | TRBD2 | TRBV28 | CASSLSGLGREQYF | TGTGCCAGCAGTTTATCCGGACTAGGTCGCGAGCAGTACTTC
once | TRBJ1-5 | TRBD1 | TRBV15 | CATSRGPTGEEPQHF | TGTGCCACCAGCAGGGGACCGACAGGGGAAGAGCCCCAGCATTTT
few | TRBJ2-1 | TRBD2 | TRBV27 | CASSRTSGGNHEQFF | TGTGCCAGCAGTCGGACTAGCGGGGGTAATCATGAGCAGTTCTTC